This T cell receptor beta chain is drawn from a study of T cells in Graves' hyperthyroidism and ophthalmopathy. Study results and limitations: Blood also contained most expanded thyroid clonotypes above 0.001.

TCR beta CDR3 region amplification was performed from RNA transcripts. Primed by the HTBI set, a first-round RT-PCR was run on the TCR CDR3. A single record per CDR3 protein comes from TCRdb applying MiXCR to the multiplex PCR reads. The data show about 510,000 distinct CDR3 sequences, with less than 15% seen just once and about 15% held by the top ten. This CDR3 is 16 amino acids long. CDR1 is DFQATT, CDR2 SNEGSKA, per germline (reference sequence). V lost 1 base to trimming and J lost 3 bases; unmatched junction nucleotides: 7. The source of the PBMCs was 10 ml of fresh peripheral blood. This clonotype was picked up many times. Antigen: not known.

This clonotype originated in a woman aged 40 to 55 with Graves' hyperthyroidism. The J gene is TRBJ2-5, the V gene TRBV20-1, with 11 bases matching TRBD2. Source material: blood. DNA of the CDR3: TGCAGTGCTAGAGTGTGGATTAGCGGGAGGGAAGAGACCCAGTACTTC. It specifies CSARVWISGREETQYF.